This T cell receptor beta chain was found in a study of T cells in Graves' hyperthyroidism and ophthalmopathy (dated 2019 in TCRdb). The study in broad terms: Peripheral blood samples were taken at initial diagnosis, before any treatment was given. To identify distinguishing TCR V-J signatures, a discovery cohort of some 100 patients was used, comprising some 43 with Graves' ophthalmopathy and around 57 with stable Graves' hyperthyroidism. An independent validation cohort of around 19 hyperthyroidism patients and more than 15 patients who later progressed to ophthalmopathy tested prospective prediction of ophthalmopathy. The 75 to 100 discovery patients were divided at random into training and test sets in a 7:3 ratio. The study also compared thyroid tissue and blood T-cell repertoires from several Graves' hyperthyroidism patients. After blood sampling, hyperthyroidism patients were treated with methimazole at a starting dose of 30 mg daily, and ophthalmopathy patients were treated with high-dose intravenous methylprednisolone. According to the paper, TCR Vbeta CDR3 sequencing was carried out on over 130 peripheral blood samples, which came from around 43 ophthalmopathy, some 73 hyperthyroidism and roughly 17 progressor patients.

On the study overall, not on this receptor specifically: In validation, progression to ophthalmopathy was predicted by the model with nearly 71% sensitivity and roughly 76% specificity, a median of approximately 6.5 months before onset. Ophthalmopathy was separated from stable hyperthyroidism by a 13 V-J signature model, with approximately 90% sensitivity and approximately 81% specificity obtained in cross-validation and 80%/75% obtained in testing. No statistical method was used to set the sample size in advance, and investigators knew the group allocation. Most expanded thyroid clonotypes (frequency above 0.001) were also detected in blood, suggesting blood repertoires may reflect thyroid immune responses.

A patient counted as having stable Graves' hyperthyroidism if no progression to ophthalmopathy occurred over 18 months of follow-up. Hyperthyroidism patients were aged 18 to 65 years and newly diagnosed, with disease duration of less than 2 months. Patients with uncontrolled infections, other autoimmune diseases, pregnancy or lactation were excluded. Clinical symptoms, serum thyroxine and TRAb, thyroid ultrasound, and orbital computed tomography formed the basis for the diagnoses. PBMCs were isolated from 10 ml of fresh peripheral blood by Ficoll-Paque density gradient centrifugation. Total RNA was extracted with Trizol reagent, and quality was checked on an Agilent 2100 Bioanalyzer. V was cut back by 8 bases and J by 4 bases, leaving a gap of 8 bases between them. The germline V gene supplies CDR1 MNHNS and CDR2 SASEGT. Its CDR3 holds 11 amino acids, cysteine through phenylalanine. Only CDR3 DNA remains: 33 bases, in frame from the first base.

This clonotype showed up just a few times. There is no known antigen for this receptor. No base quality values were provided; no much bigger clone lies one nucleotide off. TCR beta CDR3 regions were amplified from RNA transcripts. The first round of RT-PCR for the TCR CDR3 was performed with the HTBI primer set and the Qiagen OneStep RT-PCR kit. Libraries were constructed in a second round of multiplex PCR, after which size selection and purification were carried out. Sequencing of the libraries was done on an Illumina HiSeq2000 using paired-end 100 bp reads. Per the authors' processing: SOAPnuke was used to process the raw data, throwing out any read that contained adapters or uncalled bases, had a mean Phred below 15, or lacked an exact constant-primer or identifier match. High-quality paired reads were merged using COPE v1.2.5, and each unique nucleotide sequence was defined as a clonotype. MiTCR v1.1 was used to align the clonotypes against IMGT TRBV, TRBD and TRBJ reference segments. Only V-J combinations with frequency above 0.0001, covering about 99% of repertoires, were analysed. A TCS score was defined as the ratio between F50 (clonal expansion) and ExV (chaos), using BLOSUM62-based TCRdist between CDR3 peptides within each V-J. Welch's t-statistics and random forest reduced 500 to 650 V-J features to 13, which were used in a naive Bayes classifier (R e1071). The raw public data were reprocessed by TCRdb itself: fastp quality trimming at Q25, MiXCR clonotype calling, in-frame beta chains only. Rows matching on CDR3 protein sequence are summarized as one entry with the most common DNA and genes. It is TCRdb's table, rather than the study itself, that gives the V and J calls and clone size. The sample includes a few hundred thousand distinct CDR3 sequences, with roughly an eighth observed a single time. Around 5.3% of the sample is held by the ten biggest clonotypes.

This chain is built from TRBV6-1 and TRBJ1-2; TRBD1 is a weak D gene call, 5 bases matching. The sequence derives from a woman aged 18-29 years with Graves' hyperthyroidism. The material sequenced was blood. The DNA sequence is as follows: TGTGCCAGCGACCAGGGCTATGGCTACACCTTC. The translation is CASDQGYGYTF.